The rows below give T cell receptor beta chains drawn from one sample of a study of blood T cell repertoires in COVID-19. Assay used: immunoSEQ multiplex PCR; TCRdb lists only in-frame clones, some missing. The sample consists of some 170,000 clones, approximately 85% of them appearing once. Sequenced input: PBMCs or T cells enriched from blood (not recorded which). The receptors shown here come from a man between 35 and 55 years old who had recovered from COVID-19. Both conserved end residues are part of each CDR3. The D gene is left open where the match is weak.

d_call | cdr3_length | j_call | v_call | cdr3_nt | cdr3_aa
TRBD1 | 13 | TRBJ2-3 | TRBV2 | TGTGCCAGGGGGACAGGGGACACAGATACGCAGTATTTT | CARGTGDTDTQYF
NA | 12 | TRBJ1-1 | TRBV2 | TGTGCCAGCCGGGGGGTAGGCACTGAAGCTTTCTTT | CASRGVGTEAFF
NA | 13 | TRBJ1-4 | TRBV27 | TGTGCCAGCAGCGAGGGATACGTAAAGAAACTGTTTTTT | CASSEGYVKKLFF
NA | 15 | TRBJ2-6 | TRBV19 | TGTGCCAGTAGTGTCGACAGCACTGGGGCCAACGTCCTGACTTTC | CASSVDSTGANVLTF
NA | 15 | TRBJ2-5 | TRBV7-3 | TGTGCCAGCAGCAGGGAGGGACAGGCGGGAGAGACCCAGTACTTC | CASSREGQAGETQYF
TRBD2 | 14 | TRBJ2-5 | TRBV2 | TGTGCCAGCTTCGACGCGGGGGGTCGGGAGACCCAGTACTTC | CASFDAGGRETQYF
TRBD1 | 12 | TRBJ1-5 | TRBV19 | TGTGCCACGAGACAGGGTCAGCAGCCCCAGCATTTT | CATRQGQQPQHF
NA | 14 | TRBJ1-5 | TRBV13 | TGTGCCAGCAGCTCCACAGGGATCAATCAGCCCCAGCATTTT | CASSSTGINQPQHF
NA | 17 | TRBJ1-2 | TRBV27 | TGTGCCAGCAGTTCCCTTCTCGACAGGTCATCCGGCTATGGCTACACCTTC | CASSSLLDRSSGYGYTF
NA | 14 | TRBJ2-7 | TRBV10-2 | TGCGCCAGCAGTGTTAGAGCACAGGCCTACGAGCAGTACTTC | CASSVRAQAYEQYF
NA | 14 | TRBJ1-6 | TRBV6-5 | TGTGCCAGCAGTCGGGGGAGTCCTAATTCACCCCTCCACTTT | CASSRGSPNSPLHF
NA | 15 | TRBJ2-7 | TRBV5-6 | TGTGCCAGCAGCTTTGGCAGGCTGATTTCCTACGAGCAGTACTTC | CASSFGRLISYEQYF